This entry features one T cell receptor beta chain sequence. Germline values: CDR1 MGHDK, CDR2 SYGVNS. Trimming removed 2 bases from V and 6 bases from J; junction bases left unmatched: 5. This CDR3 is 14 amino acids long. These data belong to a study of T cell responses to AZD1222 COVID-19 vaccine. TCRdb's copy holds only in-frame clones and misses some; the assay was immunoSEQ multiplex PCR. The table includes approximately 150,000 clones, 90% detected once. The receptor's source is an adult who received the AZD1222 COVID-19 vaccine. The chain is built from TRBV25-1 and TRBJ2-3; 7 bases line up with TRBD2. The sample was peripheral blood, taken 28 days after the second AZD1222 dose. The CDR3 DNA reads TGTGCCAGCAGTGAAATGCGGGAGTCGGATACGCAGTATTTT. Protein product: CASSEMRESDTQYF.